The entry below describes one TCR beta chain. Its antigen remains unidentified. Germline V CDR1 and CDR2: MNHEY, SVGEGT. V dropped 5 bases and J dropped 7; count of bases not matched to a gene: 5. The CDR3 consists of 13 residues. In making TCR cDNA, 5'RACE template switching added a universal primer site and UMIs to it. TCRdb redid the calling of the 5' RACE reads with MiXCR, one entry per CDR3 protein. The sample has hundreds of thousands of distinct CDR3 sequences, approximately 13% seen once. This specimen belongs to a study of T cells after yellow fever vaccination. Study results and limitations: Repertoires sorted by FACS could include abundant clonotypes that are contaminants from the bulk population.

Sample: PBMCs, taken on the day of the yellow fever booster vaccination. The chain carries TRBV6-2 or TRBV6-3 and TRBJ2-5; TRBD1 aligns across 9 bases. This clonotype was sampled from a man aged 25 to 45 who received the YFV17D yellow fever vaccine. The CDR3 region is CASSGTGSTTQYF. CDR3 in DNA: TGTGCCAGCAGTGGGACAGGGTCAACGACCCAGTACTTC.